What follows is one T cell receptor (beta chain) and its context. Its matching antigen is unknown. One end of the junction is discordant with germline, which a read error may explain. The data were obtained in a study of T-cell memory formation after mild COVID-19. Study-level points and caveats: From day 15 to 85, contracting clones were balanced between CD4 and CD8, whereas later expanders leaned toward CD4+. Among clones peaking at day 37 in the second wave, SARS-CoV-2 specificity remained unconfirmed.

This CDR3 comprises 15 residues. Per the germline V gene, CDR1 is SNHLY and CDR2 is FYNNEI. TCRdb recomputed calls from the 5' RACE reads with MiXCR, one row per CDR3 protein. The sample shows nearly 250,000 distinct CDR3 sequences, 15% of them seen only once. This receptor was identified in an adult woman who had mild COVID-19 (a few samples of this study predate the infection). Cell type and time point are not known. The sequencing input was PBMCs or a T cell subset sorted from them (not recorded which). The rearrangement joins TRBV2 to TRBJ1-2; TRBD1 matches 8 bases. The CDR3 DNA follows: TGTGCCAGCAGGGAAGGACAGGGACCTAACTATGGCTACACCTTC. Translation gives CASREGQGPNYGYTF.